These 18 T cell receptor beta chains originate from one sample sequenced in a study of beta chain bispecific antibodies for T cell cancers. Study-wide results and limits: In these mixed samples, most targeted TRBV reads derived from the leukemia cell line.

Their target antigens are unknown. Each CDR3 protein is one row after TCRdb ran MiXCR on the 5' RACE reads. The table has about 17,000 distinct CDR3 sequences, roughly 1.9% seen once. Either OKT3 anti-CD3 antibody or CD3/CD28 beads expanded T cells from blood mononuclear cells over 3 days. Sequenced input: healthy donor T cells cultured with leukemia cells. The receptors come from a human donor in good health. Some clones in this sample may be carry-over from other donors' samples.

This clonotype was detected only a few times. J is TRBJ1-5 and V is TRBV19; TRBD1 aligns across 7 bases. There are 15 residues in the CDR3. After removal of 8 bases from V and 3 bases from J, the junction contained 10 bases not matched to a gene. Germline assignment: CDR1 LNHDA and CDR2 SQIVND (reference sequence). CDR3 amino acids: CASFSPGQPNQPQHF. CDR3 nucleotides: TGTGCCAGTTTTTCCCCGGGACAGCCCAATCAGCCCCAGCATTTT.

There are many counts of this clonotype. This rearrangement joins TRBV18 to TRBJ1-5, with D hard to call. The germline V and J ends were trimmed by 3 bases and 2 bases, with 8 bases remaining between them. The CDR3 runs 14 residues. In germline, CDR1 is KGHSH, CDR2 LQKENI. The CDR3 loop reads CASSPALGNQPQHF. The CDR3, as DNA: TGTGCCAGCTCACCTGCGCTTGGCAATCAGCCCCAGCATTTT.

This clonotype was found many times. CDR3 sequence: CASSLDSQETQYF. CDR3 sequence (DNA): TGCGCCAGCAGCTTGGATTCTCAAGAGACCCAGTACTTC. V usage is TRBV5-1 and J usage is TRBJ2-5; D remains ambiguous. Germline CDR1 reads SGHRS; CDR2 reads YFSETQ. V gave up 0 bases and J gave up 2 bases, with 5 bases separating them. This CDR3 is 13 amino acids long.

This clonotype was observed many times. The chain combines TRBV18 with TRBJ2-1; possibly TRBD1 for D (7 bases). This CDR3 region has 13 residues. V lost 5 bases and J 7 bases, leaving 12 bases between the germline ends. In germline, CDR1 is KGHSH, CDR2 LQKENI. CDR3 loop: CASSGTAGNEQFF. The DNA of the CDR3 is TGTGCCAGCTCAGGGACAGCGGGTAATGAGCAGTTCTTC.

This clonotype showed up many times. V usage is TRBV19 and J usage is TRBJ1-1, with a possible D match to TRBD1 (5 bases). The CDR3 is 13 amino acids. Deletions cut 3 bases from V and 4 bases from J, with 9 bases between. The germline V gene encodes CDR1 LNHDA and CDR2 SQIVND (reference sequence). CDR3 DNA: TGTGCCAGTAGTATTTTTGGGGGCACTGAAGCTTTCTTT. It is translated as CASSIFGGTEAFF.

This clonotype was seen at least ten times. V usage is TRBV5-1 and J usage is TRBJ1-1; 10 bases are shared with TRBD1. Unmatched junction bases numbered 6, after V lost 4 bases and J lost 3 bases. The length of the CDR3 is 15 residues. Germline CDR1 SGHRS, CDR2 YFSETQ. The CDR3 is CASSEWDRGDTEAFF. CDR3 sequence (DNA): TGCGCCAGCAGCGAGTGGGACAGGGGTGACACTGAAGCTTTCTTT.

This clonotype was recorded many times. CDR3 sequence: CASRVEAGGLNEQFF. Written as DNA, the CDR3 is TGTGCCAGCAGGGTGGAAGCGGGGGGTCTAAATGAGCAGTTCTTC. The chain employs TRBV6-1 and TRBJ2-1, with 9 bases identical to TRBD2. This CDR3 is built from 15 residues. Germline CDR1 is MNHNS and CDR2 is SASEGT. J lost 7 bases, V lost 6 bases, and 10 bases had no gene match.

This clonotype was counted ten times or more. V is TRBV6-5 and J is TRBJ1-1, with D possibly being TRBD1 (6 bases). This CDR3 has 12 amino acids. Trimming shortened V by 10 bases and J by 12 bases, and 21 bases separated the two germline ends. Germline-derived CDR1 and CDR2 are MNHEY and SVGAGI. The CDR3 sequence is CATSIGGRKSFF. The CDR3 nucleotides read TGTGCCACTTCCATAGGGGGTCGGAAATCTTTCTTT.

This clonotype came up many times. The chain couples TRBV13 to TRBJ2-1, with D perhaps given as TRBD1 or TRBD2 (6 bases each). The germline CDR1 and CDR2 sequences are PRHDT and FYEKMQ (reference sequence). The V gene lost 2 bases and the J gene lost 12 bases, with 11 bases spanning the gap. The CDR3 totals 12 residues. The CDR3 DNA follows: TGTGCCAGCAGCTTACTAGGAGGGGGGCAGTTCTTC. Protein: CASSLLGGGQFF.

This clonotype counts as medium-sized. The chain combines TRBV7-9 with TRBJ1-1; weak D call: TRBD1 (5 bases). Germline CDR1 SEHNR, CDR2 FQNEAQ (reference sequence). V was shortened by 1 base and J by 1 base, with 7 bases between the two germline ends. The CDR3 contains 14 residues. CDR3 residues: CASSLGTGNTEAFF. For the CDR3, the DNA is TGTGCCAGCAGCTTAGGTACAGGGAACACTGAAGCTTTCTTT. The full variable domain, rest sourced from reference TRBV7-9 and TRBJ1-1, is DTGVSQNPRHKITKRGQNVTFRCDPISEHNRLYWYRQTLGQGPEFLTYFQNEAQLEKSRLLSDRFSAERPKGSFSTLEIQRTEQGDSAMYLCASSLGTGNTEAFFGQGTRLTVV.

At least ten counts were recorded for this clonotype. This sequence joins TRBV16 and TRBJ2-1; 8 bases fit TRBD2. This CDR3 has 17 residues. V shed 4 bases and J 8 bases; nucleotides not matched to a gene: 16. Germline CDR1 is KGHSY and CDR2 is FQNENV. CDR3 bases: TGTGCCAGCAGCCGAAGAGGGGTCACGGGGGGGCCCGATGAGCAGTTCTTC. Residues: CASSRRGVTGGPDEQFF. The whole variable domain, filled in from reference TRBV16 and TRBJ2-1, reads GEEVAQTPKHLVRGEGQKAKLYCAPIKGHSYVFWYQQVLKNEFKFLISFQNENVFDETGMPKERFSAKCLPNSPCSLEIQATKLEDSAVYFCASSRRGVTGGPDEQFFGPGTRLTVL.

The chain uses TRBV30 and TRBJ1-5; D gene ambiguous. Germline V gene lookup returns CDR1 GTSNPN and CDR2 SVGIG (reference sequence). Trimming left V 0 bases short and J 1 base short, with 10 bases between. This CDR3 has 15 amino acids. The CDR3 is CAWSVLGGSNQPQHF. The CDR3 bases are TGTGCCTGGAGTGTACTGGGCGGGAGCAATCAGCCCCAGCATTTT.

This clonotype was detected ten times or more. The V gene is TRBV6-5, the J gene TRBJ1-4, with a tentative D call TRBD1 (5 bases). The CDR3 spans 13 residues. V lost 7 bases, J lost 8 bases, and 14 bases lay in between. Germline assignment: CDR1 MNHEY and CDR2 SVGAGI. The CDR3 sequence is CASIPRGGEKLFF. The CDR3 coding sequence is TGTGCCAGCATCCCTAGGGGCGGGGAAAAACTGTTTTTT.

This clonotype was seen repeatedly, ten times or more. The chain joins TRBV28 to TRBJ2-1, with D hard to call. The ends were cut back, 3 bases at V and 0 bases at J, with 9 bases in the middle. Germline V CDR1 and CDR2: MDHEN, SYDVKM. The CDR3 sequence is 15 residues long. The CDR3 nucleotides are TGTGCCAGCAGTTTGGTACAACTCTCCTACAATGAGCAGTTCTTC. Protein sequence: CASSLVQLSYNEQFF.

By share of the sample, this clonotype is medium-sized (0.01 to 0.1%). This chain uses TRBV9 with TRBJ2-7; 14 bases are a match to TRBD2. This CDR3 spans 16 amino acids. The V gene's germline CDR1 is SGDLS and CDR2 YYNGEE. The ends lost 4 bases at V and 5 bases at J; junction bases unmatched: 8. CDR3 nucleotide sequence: TGTGCCAGCAGCAGCTCCGGGACTAGCGGGGGCAACGAGCAGTACTTC. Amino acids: CASSSSGTSGGNEQYF.

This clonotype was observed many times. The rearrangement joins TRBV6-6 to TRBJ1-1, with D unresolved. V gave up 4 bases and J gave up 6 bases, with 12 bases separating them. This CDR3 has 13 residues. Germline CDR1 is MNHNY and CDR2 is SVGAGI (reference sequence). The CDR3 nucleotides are TGTGCCAGCAGTTCCGATTCTGCTGCTGAAGCTTTCTTT. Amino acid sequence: CASSSDSAAEAFF.

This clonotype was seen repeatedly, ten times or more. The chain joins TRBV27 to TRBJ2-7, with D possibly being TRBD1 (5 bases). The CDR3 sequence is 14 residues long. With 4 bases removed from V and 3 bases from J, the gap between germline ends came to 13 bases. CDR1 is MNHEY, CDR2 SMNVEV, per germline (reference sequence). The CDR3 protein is CASSSQPGYYEQYF. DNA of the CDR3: TGTGCCAGCAGTTCCCAACCAGGGTACTACGAGCAGTACTTC.

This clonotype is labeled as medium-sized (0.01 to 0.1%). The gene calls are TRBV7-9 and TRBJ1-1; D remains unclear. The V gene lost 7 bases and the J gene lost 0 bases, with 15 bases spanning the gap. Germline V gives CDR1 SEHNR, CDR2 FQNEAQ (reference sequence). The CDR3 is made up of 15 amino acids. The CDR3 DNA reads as TGTGCCAGCAACCCCTGGTCCGCCATGAACACTGAAGCTTTCTTT. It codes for CASNPWSAMNTEAFF.